This T cell receptor beta chain came from a study of somatic mutations in cytotoxic T cells in rheumatoid arthritis. General study findings and limits: The clonality of CD8+ T cells was not significantly different between rheumatoid arthritis patients and age-matched healthy controls.

Data came from immunoSEQ multiplex PCR; TCRdb stores just in-frame clones and leaves some out. The table has approximately 14,000 clones, around 70% seen once; the top ten hold about 10%. As regards this clone: Its antigen remains unknown.

CDR3 length: 14 amino acids. V was pared by 6 bases and J by 4 bases, with 13 bases between. Germline V gene sequence: CDR1 MDHEN, CDR2 SYDVKM. Source material: CD8+ T cells sorted from blood. This chain joins TRBV28 and TRBJ2-1, with D perhaps assigned TRBD1 or TRBD2 (5 bases each). This receptor was obtained from an adult with rheumatoid arthritis. The CDR3 region is CASSPRDGYNEQFF. CDR3 coding DNA: TGTGCCAGCAGCCCCCGGGACGGATACAATGAGCAGTTCTTC.